This T cell receptor (beta chain) was captured in a study of CD4 T cells in relation to SARS-CoV-2 and coronaviruses. The CDR3 runs 14 residues. V was trimmed by 4 bases and J by 3 bases, leaving 12 bases between them. Germline V lookup: CDR1 MGHDK, CDR2 SYGVNS. Clones were read by immunoSEQ multiplex PCR, and TCRdb kept only the in-frame ones, dropping some. Of about 21,000 clones in the sample, about 70% were seen once. The unexposed donors gave CD4+ T cells in about 2010-2019, prior to COVID-19. The cells were cultured for 9 to 11 days before CD4+ T cells were isolated. As concerns this clone: As yet, its antigen is unknown. Because it lacks the conserved phenylalanine or tryptophan at the end, this CDR3 is likely a read error.

This TCR derives from a human donor in good health. J is TRBJ1-1 and V is TRBV25-1, with D maybe TRBD1 (5 bases). Input material: CD4+ T cells from PBMCs, cultured in vitro. CDR3 loop: CASSGRGAYTEAFL. The CDR3 bases are TGTGCCAGCAGTGGGAGAGGGGCGTACACTGAAGCTTTCCTT.